A selection of T cell receptor beta chains follows, all from one sample in a study of response to subunit inactivated influenza vaccine. TCRdb analysed the RT-PCR reads with MiXCR anew, one entry per CDR3 protein. The table shows roughly 540,000 distinct CDR3 sequences, with roughly 23% occurring only once. This same sample was also part of a study on T cells expressing NK-cell markers.

The sample was CD4+ T cells sorted from PBMCs, taken 11 to 12 days after vaccination. The receptors shown here come from a man aged 50-59 years who received an inactivated influenza vaccine. Each CDR3 is given with its conserved first and last residue. The D gene is left open where the match is weak. Clone size is not always given. Where it is, it says once, few, many or a class for expanded clones.

>TRBV3-1|many|TRBJ1-1|TRBD1|13
TGTGCCAGCAGCCGGACAGGGAACACTGAAGCTTTCTTT
CASSRTGNTEAFF
>TRBV7-8|many|TRBJ1-5|TRBD1|16
TGTGCCAGCAGCCCGAGGACAGGGGGTAGCAATCAGCCCCAGCATTTT
CASSPRTGGSNQPQHF
>TRBV7-7|.|TRBJ2-1|.|13
TGTGCCAGCAGCTTAGGGGTTGGCGGGGTGCAGTTCTTC
CASSLGVGGVQFF
>TRBV4-2|few|TRBJ1-5|.|15
TGTGCCAGCAGCCAAAAAGCAGGGGACAATCAGCCCCAGCATTTT
CASSQKAGDNQPQHF
>TRBV5-5|few|TRBJ1-3|.|16
TGTGCCAGCAGCTTGGCCCGAATAAGCTCTGGAAACACCATATATTTT
CASSLARISSGNTIYF
>TRBV13|.|TRBJ2-7|TRBD1|16
TGTGCCAGCAGCCATAATCAGGGGGCTCAATCCTACGAGCAGTACTTC
CASSHNQGAQSYEQYF
>TRBV6-2/TRBV6-3|.|TRBJ1-2|.|13
TGTGCCAGCAGTTACTCGAGGGCATCTGGCTACACCTTC
CASSYSRASGYTF
>TRBV12-3/TRBV12-4|few|TRBJ1-5|.|13
TGTGCCAGCGGGGCGGGGGCCCTCACGCCCCAGCATTTT
CASGAGALTPQHF
>TRBV20-1|.|TRBJ2-1|TRBD2|15
TGCAGTGCTAGAAGCCTAGCGGGAGGCTACAATGAGCAGTTCTTC
CSARSLAGGYNEQFF
>TRBV29-1|few|TRBJ1-2|TRBD1|14
TGCAGCACCCGGCAGGGGGATTTTGACTATGGCTACACCTTC
CSTRQGDFDYGYTF
>TRBV12-3/TRBV12-4|many|TRBJ1-6|.|15
TGTGCCAGCAGTTCCCAGGGCAGGAAGCATTCACCCCTCCACTTT
CASSSQGRKHSPLHF
>TRBV29-1|.|TRBJ2-7|.|13
TGCAGCGCATACAGGGAGCCCAAGAGGGAGCAGTACTTC
CSAYREPKREQYF
>TRBV24-1|few|TRBJ2-1|TRBD2|16
TGTGCCACCAGTGACACGGGACTAGCGGAGAACAATGAGCAGTTCTTC
CATSDTGLAENNEQFF
>TRBV3-1|many|TRBJ2-1|TRBD1|13
TGTGCCAGCAGCCGGGACAGGTACAATGAGCAGTTCTTC
CASSRDRYNEQFF
>TRBV20-1|few|TRBJ2-3|.|13
TGCAGTGCTAGAGGGCCCCCGGGGGATACGCAGTATTTT
CSARGPPGDTQYF
>TRBV10-3|few|TRBJ2-7|TRBD1|13
TGTGCCATCAGTGCGGGGACAGGGGAAGAGCAGTACTTC
CAISAGTGEEQYF
>TRBV4-1|few|TRBJ1-6|.|16
TGCGCCAGCAGCCAAGAGGGGGGCCTCCGAGGGTCACCCCTCCACTTT
CASSQEGGLRGSPLHF
>TRBV10-3|.|TRBJ2-1|TRBD2|16
TGTGCCATCAGTGGAACTAGCGGGACGTCCTACAATGAGCAGTTCTTC
CAISGTSGTSYNEQFF
>TRBV5-1|many|TRBJ2-7|TRBD1|15
TGCGCCAGCAGCTATGGAGGGACAGGGCTTTACGAGCAGTACTTC
CASSYGGTGLYEQYF
>TRBV6-5|many|TRBJ1-5|.|13
TGTGCCAGCAGCTATACACAAGGTCAGCCCCAGCATTTT
CASSYTQGQPQHF
>TRBV6-1|few|TRBJ2-7|TRBD2|14
TGTGCCAGCGCGTTAGCGGGGACCTCCTACGAGCAGTACTTC
CASALAGTSYEQYF
>TRBV7-2|.|TRBJ1-5|.|15
TGTGCCAGCAGCTTAGATGGGGCAGGCCCCCAGCCCCAGCATTTT
CASSLDGAGPQPQHF
>TRBV20-1|.|TRBJ2-1|TRBD2|16
TGCAGTGCAATTCGACCGGGACTAGCGGGAAAGAATGAGCAGTTCTTC
CSAIRPGLAGKNEQFF
>TRBV10-3|.|TRBJ2-4|TRBD2|14
TGTGCCATCAGTGAGGGGACTAAAAAAAACATTCAGTACTTC
CAISEGTKKNIQYF
>TRBV14|.|TRBJ1-1|.|14
TGTGCCAGCAGCCAAATGACGGCGAACACTGAAGCTTTCTTT
CASSQMTANTEAFF
>TRBV21-1|.|TRBJ2-7|.|17
TGTGCCAGCAGCAAAATTAGGAGGGACAGGGCGTTCTACGAGCAGTACTTC
CASSKIRRDRAFYEQYF
>TRBV29-1|.|TRBJ2-1|.|12
TGCAGCGGGTCGGCAGGGCGAAATGAGCAGTTCTTC
CSGSAGRNEQFF
>TRBV7-2|.|TRBJ2-7|TRBD1|15
TGTGCCAGCAGCTGGACAGGGGCAGGGACTAACGAGCAGTACTTC
CASSWTGAGTNEQYF
>TRBV3-1|few|TRBJ2-3|.|15
TGTGCCAGCAGCCACGGCGGGCTCCGCACAGATACGCAGTATTTT
CASSHGGLRTDTQYF
>TRBV7-2|.|TRBJ2-6|.|17
TGTGCCAGCACCCCCACAGGAACAGTCTCTGGGGCCAACGTCCTGACTTTC
CASTPTGTVSGANVLTF
>TRBV3-1|many|TRBJ2-5|.|14
TGTGCCAGCAGCCAAGGCGAGGACCAAGGGACCCAGTACTTC
CASSQGEDQGTQYF
>TRBV12-3/TRBV12-4|once|TRBJ2-2|TRBD2|14
TGTGCCACCACAACGGGAGGAGGCACCGGGGAGCTGTTTTTT
CATTTGGGTGELFF
>TRBV7-2|.|TRBJ2-7|.|17
TGTGCCAGCAGCTTAGCTAGGGCGGGGGCGACCTCCTACGAGCAGTACTTC
CASSLARAGATSYEQYF
>TRBV20-1|.|TRBJ2-7|TRBD2|18
TGCAGTGTTACGGTCGGGACTAGCGGGAGGGCCCGGCCCCAGGAGCAGTACTTC
CSVTVGTSGRARPQEQYF
>TRBV5-1|many|TRBJ2-1|TRBD1|14
TGCGCCAGCAGCCTGACAGGGGGCCTCGATGAGCAGTTCTTC
CASSLTGGLDEQFF
>TRBV27|.|TRBJ2-2|.|17
TGTGCCAGCAGTCCCCTGGGGGCCAGAACACGCACCGGGGAGCTGTTTTTT
CASSPLGARTRTGELFF
>TRBV12-3/TRBV12-4|.|TRBJ2-5|TRBD2|12
TGTGCCAGCAGTTTAGAGCGGGGGACCCAGTACTTC
CASSLERGTQYF
>TRBV19|.|TRBJ2-3|.|17
TGTGCCAGTAGTATTAGTTCCGGAGGACAGATAACAGATACGCAGTATTTT
CASSISSGGQITDTQYF
>TRBV7-2|few|TRBJ2-7|.|11
TGTGCCAGCAGCTTTGACAACGAGCAGTACTTC
CASSFDNEQYF
>TRBV28|.|TRBJ2-4|TRBD1|15
TGTGCCAGCAGTTCTCCGGGACAGGGGTCAAACATTCAGTACTTC
CASSSPGQGSNIQYF
>TRBV24-1|few|TRBJ2-2|.|14
TGTGCCACCAGTGACATCAGGGGCACCGGGGAGCTGTTTTTT
CATSDIRGTGELFF
>TRBV30|.|TRBJ2-5|TRBD2|14
TGTGCCTGGAGTGCCGGGGGGTCCCAAGAGACCCAGTACTTC
CAWSAGGSQETQYF
>TRBV29-1|many|TRBJ1-4|.|11
TGCAGCGTCCGATCGGGCGAAAAACTGTTTTTT
CSVRSGEKLFF
>TRBV12-3/TRBV12-4|.|TRBJ2-3|.|15
TGTGCCAGCAGTATTAGGTCCCCCGGCACAGATACGCAGTATTTT
CASSIRSPGTDTQYF
>TRBV7-2|few|TRBJ2-5|.|15
TGTGCCAGCAGCTTAGTCTTTGGGGTTCAAGAGACCCAGTACTTC
CASSLVFGVQETQYF
>TRBV24-1|few|TRBJ1-5|.|12
TGTGCCACCAGTGATTCTGATCAGCCCCAGCATTTT
CATSDSDQPQHF
>TRBV6-2/TRBV6-3|.|TRBJ1-5|.|17
TGTGCCAGCAGTTCTGTCCCCGGATTGGGGAGCAATCAGCCCCAGCATTTT
CASSSVPGLGSNQPQHF
>TRBV30|few|TRBJ2-2|.|14
TGTGCCTGGCCAAAAGAAGGGAACACCGGGGAGCTGTTTTTT
CAWPKEGNTGELFF
>TRBV7-7|.|TRBJ2-3|TRBD1|16
TGTGCTAGCAGCTTAGGTTCGGACAGGAACACAGATACGCAGTATTTT
CASSLGSDRNTDTQYF
>TRBV2|many|TRBJ2-3|.|12
TGTGCCAGCAGTCGGACAAGAGATACGCAGTATTTT
CASSRTRDTQYF
>TRBV12-3/TRBV12-4|few|TRBJ2-1|TRBD1|15
TGTGCCAGCAGGGGTCCCGGGACAGCGGCCGGTGAGCAGTTCTTC
CASRGPGTAAGEQFF
>TRBV7-2|few|TRBJ2-5|.|15
TGTGCCAGCAGCTTAGGTGTCAGAGGGTCCGGGACCCAGTACTTC
CASSLGVRGSGTQYF
>TRBV20-1|.|TRBJ2-7|TRBD1|14
TGCAGTGCTAGAGATTACAGGGGACCCTACGAGCAGTACTTC
CSARDYRGPYEQYF